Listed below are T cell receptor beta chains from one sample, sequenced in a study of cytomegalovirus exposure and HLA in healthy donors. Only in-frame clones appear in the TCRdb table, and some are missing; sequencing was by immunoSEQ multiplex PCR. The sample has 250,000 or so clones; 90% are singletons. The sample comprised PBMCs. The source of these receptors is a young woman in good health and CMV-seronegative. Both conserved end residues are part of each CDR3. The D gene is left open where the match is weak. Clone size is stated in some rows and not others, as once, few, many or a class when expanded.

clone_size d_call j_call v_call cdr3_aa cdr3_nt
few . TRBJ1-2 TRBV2 CASSETGYGYTF TGTGCCAGCAGTGAAACCGGCTATGGCTACACCTTC
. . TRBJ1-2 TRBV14 CASSQDRQTSYTF TGTGCCAGCAGCCAAGATCGCCAAACAAGCTACACCTTC
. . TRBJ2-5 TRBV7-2 CASRTVLETQYF TGTGCCAGCAGAACTGTCTTGGAGACCCAGTACTTC
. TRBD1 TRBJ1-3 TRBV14 CASSHRQGLSGNTIYF TGTGCCAGCAGCCATCGACAGGGACTGTCTGGAAACACCATATATTTT
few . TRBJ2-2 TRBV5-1 CASNEGGVNTGELFF TGCGCCAGCAATGAGGGCGGGGTCAACACCGGGGAGCTGTTTTTT
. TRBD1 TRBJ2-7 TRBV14 CASSHGRTGPYEQYF TGTGCCAGCAGCCATGGGAGGACAGGGCCCTACGAGCAGTACTTC
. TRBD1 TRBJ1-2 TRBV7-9 CASSLEPGQGYNYGYTF TGTGCCAGCAGCTTAGAACCGGGACAGGGCTATAACTATGGCTACACCTTC
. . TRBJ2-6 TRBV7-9 CASKGTQGSGANVLTF TGTGCCAGCAAGGGAACCCAGGGATCTGGGGCCAACGTCCTGACTTTC
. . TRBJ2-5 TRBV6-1 CASSEAGRVDIETQYF TGTGCCAGCAGTGAAGCTGGCAGGGTGGATATAGAGACCCAGTACTTC
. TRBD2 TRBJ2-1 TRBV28 CASSCLAGGPCNEQFF TGTGCCAGCAGTTGTTTAGCGGGGGGGCCGTGTAATGAGCAGTTCTTC
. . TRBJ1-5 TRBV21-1 CASSKGGMSNQPQHF TGTGCCAGCAGCAAAGGGGGCATGAGCAATCAGCCCCAGCATTTT
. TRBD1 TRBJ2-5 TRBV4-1 CASSPWGQEEETQYF TGCGCCAGCAGCCCGTGGGGACAGGAAGAAGAGACCCAGTACTTC
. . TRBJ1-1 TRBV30 CAWSPVNTEAFF TGTGCCTGGAGCCCAGTGAACACTGAAGCTTTCTTT
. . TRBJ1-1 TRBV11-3 CASSLILSNTEAFF TGTGCCAGCAGCTTAATACTTTCGAACACTGAAGCTTTCTTT
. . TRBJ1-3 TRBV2 CASSARSTARSGNTIYF TGTGCCAGCAGCGCCCGATCGACTGCTCGCTCTGGAAACACCATATATTTT
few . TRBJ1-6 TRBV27 CASSNTGSASPLHF TGTGCCAGCAGTAACACAGGGTCAGCTTCACCCCTCCACTTT
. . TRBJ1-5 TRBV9 CASSVGKGGSNQPQHF TGTGCCAGCAGCGTAGGGAAGGGGGGGAGCAATCAGCCCCAGCATTTT
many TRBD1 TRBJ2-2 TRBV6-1 CASKRTGESGELFF TGTGCCAGCAAGAGGACAGGGGAATCCGGGGAGCTGTTTTTT
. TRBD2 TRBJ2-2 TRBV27 CASSWGLDTGELFF TGTGCCAGCAGTTGGGGACTAGATACCGGGGAGCTGTTTTTT
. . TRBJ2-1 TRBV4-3 CASSQGRGNEQFF TGCGCCAGCAGCCAAGGTAGGGGCAATGAGCAGTTCTTC
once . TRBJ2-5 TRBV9 CASSVAQGGQETQYF TGTGCCAGCAGCGTAGCACAGGGTGGCCAAGAGACCCAGTACTTC
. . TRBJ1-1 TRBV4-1 CASSQGGQGFSEAFF TGCGCCAGCAGCCAAGGTGGCCAGGGGTTTTCTGAAGCTTTCTTT
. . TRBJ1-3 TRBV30 CAWRYSGNTIYF TGTGCCTGGAGGTACTCTGGAAACACCATATATTTT
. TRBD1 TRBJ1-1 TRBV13 CASSADRVTEAFF TGTGCCAGCAGCGCGGACAGGGTCACTGAAGCTTTCTTT
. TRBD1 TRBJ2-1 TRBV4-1 CASSQVGTGLYNEQFF TGCGCCAGCAGCCAAGTGGGGACAGGGCTATACAATGAGCAGTTCTTC
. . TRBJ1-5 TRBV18 CASSPATGAMVQHF TGTGCCAGCTCACCTGCGACAGGAGCGATGGTCCAGCATTTT